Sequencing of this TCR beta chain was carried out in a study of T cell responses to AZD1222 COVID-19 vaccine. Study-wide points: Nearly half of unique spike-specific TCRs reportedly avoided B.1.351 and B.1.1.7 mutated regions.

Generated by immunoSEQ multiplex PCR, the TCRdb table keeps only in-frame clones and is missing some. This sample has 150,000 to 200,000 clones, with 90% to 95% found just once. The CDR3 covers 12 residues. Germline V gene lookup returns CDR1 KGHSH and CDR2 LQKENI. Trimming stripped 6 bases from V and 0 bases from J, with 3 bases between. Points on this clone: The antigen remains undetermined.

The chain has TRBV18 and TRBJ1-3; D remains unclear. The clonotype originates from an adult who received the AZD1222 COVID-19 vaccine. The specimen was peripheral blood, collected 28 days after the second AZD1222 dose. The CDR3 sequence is CASSPSGNTIYF. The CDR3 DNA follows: TGTGCCAGCTCCCCCTCTGGAAACACCATATATTTT.